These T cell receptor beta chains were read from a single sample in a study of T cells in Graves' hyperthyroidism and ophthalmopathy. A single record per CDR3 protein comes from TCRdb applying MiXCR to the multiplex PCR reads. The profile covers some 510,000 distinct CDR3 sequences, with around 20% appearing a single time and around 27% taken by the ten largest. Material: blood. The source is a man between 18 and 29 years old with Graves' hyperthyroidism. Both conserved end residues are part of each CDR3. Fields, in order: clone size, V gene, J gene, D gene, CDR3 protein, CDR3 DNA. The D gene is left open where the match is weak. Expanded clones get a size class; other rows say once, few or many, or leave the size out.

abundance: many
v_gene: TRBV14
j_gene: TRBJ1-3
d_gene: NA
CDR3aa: CASSRRQVLSSGNTIYF
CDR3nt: TGTGCCAGCAGCCGACGTCAGGTCCTGAGCTCTGGAAACACCATATATTTT

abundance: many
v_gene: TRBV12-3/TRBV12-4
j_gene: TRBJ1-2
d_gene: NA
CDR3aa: CASSLKALQVGGYTF
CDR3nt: TGTGCCAGCAGTTTAAAGGCGCTCCAGGTCGGTGGCTACACCTTC

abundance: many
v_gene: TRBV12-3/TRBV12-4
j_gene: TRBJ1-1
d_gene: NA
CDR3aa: CASSFTGGGEAFF
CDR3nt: TGTGCCAGCAGTTTCACGGGGGGCGGTGAAGCTTTCTTT

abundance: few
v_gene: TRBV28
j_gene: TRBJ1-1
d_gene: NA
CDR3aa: CASISGARMNTEAFF
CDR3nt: TGTGCCAGCATCTCGGGGGCCCGCATGAACACTGAAGCTTTCTTT

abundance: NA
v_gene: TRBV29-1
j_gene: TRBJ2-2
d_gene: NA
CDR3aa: CSVVEGPFTGELFF
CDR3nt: TGCAGCGTTGTCGAGGGGCCCTTCACCGGGGAGCTGTTTTTT

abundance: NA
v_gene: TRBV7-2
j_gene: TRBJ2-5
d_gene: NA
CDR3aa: CASSLANELWVVETQYF
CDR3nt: TGTGCCAGCAGCTTAGCAAACGAACTCTGGGTAGTAGAGACCCAGTACTTC

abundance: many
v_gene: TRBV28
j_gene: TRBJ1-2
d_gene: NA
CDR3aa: CASRSGGQGYTF
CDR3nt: TGTGCCAGCAGATCGGGCGGACAGGGCTACACCTTC

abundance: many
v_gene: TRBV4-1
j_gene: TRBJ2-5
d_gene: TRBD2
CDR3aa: CASSQEGLAGWETQYF
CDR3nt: TGCGCCAGCAGCCAAGAAGGTCTAGCGGGGTGGGAGACCCAGTACTTC

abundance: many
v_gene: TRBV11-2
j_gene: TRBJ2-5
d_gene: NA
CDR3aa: CASSLAVGSETQYF
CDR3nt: TGTGCCAGCAGCTTAGCGGTGGGGTCCGAGACCCAGTACTTC

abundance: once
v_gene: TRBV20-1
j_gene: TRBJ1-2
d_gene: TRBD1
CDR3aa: CSAAGTDYGYTF
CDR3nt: TGCAGTGCTGCCGGGACAGACTATGGCTACACCTTC

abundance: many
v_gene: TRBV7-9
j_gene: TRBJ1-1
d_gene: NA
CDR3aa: CASSRRTDNTEAFF
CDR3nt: TGTGCCAGCAGCAGAAGGACAGACAACACTGAAGCTTTCTTT

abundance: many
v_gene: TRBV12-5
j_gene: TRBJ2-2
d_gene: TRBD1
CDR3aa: CASGLGQGESGELFF
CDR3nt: TGTGCTAGTGGTTTGGGACAGGGGGAATCCGGGGAGCTGTTTTTT

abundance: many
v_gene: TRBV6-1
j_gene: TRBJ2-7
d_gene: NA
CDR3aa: CASSQEGSYEQYF
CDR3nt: TGTGCCAGCAGCCAGGAAGGGTCCTACGAGCAGTACTTC

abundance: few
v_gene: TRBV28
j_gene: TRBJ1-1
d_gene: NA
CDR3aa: CASSFWGDTEAFF
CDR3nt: TGTGCCAGCAGTTTCTGGGGTGACACTGAAGCTTTCTTT

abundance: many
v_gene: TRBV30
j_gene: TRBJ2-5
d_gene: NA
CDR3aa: CAWSVTGPGTQYF
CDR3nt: TGTGCCTGGAGTGTAACGGGACCGGGGACCCAGTACTTC

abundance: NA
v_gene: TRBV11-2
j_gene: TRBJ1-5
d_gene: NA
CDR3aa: CASSPWEGGLPNQPQHF
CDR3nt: TGTGCCAGCAGCCCATGGGAGGGGGGCCTCCCCAATCAGCCCCAGCATTTT

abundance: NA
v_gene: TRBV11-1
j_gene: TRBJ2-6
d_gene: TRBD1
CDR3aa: CASSPRTGYSGANVLTF
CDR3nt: TGTGCCAGCAGCCCCAGGACAGGGTACTCTGGGGCCAACGTCCTGACTTTC

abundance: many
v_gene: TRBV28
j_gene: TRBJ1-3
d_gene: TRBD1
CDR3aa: CASSNRQGGNTIYF
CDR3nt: TGTGCCAGCAGTAACCGACAGGGCGGAAACACCATATATTTT

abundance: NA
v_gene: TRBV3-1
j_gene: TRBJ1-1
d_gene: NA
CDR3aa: CASSQDLRAVAFF
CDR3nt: TGTGCCAGCAGCCAAGATCTCCGGGCCGTAGCTTTCTTT

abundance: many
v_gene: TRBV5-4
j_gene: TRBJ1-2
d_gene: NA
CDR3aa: CASSLGLVDYGYTF
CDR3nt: TGTGCCAGCAGCTTGGGGCTCGTGGACTATGGCTACACCTTC

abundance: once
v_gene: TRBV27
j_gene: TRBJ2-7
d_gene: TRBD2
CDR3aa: CASSFTGTSGWEQYF
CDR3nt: TGTGCCAGCAGTTTTACCGGGACTAGCGGATGGGAGCAGTACTTC

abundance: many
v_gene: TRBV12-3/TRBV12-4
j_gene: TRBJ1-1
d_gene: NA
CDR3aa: CASQDGNTEAFF
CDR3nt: TGTGCCAGCCAGGATGGGAACACTGAAGCTTTCTTT

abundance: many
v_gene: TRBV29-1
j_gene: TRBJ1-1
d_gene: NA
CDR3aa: CSVDPLPPGCEAFF
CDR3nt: TGCAGCGTTGACCCGCTCCCCCCAGGGTGTGAAGCTTTCTTT

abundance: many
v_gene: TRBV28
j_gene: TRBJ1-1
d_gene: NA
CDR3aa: CASSTLSRTLNTEAFF
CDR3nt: TGTGCCAGCAGCACCCTAAGCAGGACATTGAACACTGAAGCTTTCTTT

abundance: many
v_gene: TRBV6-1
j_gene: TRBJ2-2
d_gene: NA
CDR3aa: CASRDTVAGELFF
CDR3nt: TGTGCCAGCAGGGACACCGTGGCCGGGGAGCTGTTTTTT

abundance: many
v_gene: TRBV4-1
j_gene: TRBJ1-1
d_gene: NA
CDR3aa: CASSQNRRTEAFF
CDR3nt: TGCGCCAGCAGCCAAAACAGGCGCACTGAAGCTTTCTTT

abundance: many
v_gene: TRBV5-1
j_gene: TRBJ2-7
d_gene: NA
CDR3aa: CASSSGRSSEQYF
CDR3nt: TGCGCCAGCAGCTCCGGCAGATCATCCGAGCAGTACTTC

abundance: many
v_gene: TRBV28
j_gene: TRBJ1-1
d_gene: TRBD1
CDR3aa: CASSPGDSLNTEAFF
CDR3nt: TGTGCCAGCAGTCCGGGGGACAGCTTGAACACTGAAGCTTTCTTT

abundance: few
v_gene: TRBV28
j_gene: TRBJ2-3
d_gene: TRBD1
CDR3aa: CASSLYRQGTDTQYF
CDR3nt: TGTGCCAGCAGTTTATATAGACAGGGGACAGATACGCAGTATTTT

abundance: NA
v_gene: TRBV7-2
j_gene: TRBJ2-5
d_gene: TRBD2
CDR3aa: CASSLGLAGGSETRYF
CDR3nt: TGTGCCAGCAGCTTGGGACTAGCGGGGGGCTCAGAGACCCGGTACTTC

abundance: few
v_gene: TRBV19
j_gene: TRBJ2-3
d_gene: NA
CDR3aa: CASSPWTGEDTQYF
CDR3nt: TGTGCCAGTAGTCCGTGGACGGGTGAAGATACGCAGTATTTT

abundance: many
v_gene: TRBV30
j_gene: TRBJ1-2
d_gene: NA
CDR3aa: CAWSGSGGKGYTF
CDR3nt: TGTGCCTGGAGTGGATCAGGTGGGAAGGGCTACACCTTC